This entry describes one TCR beta chain. This specimen comes from a study of T cells expressing NK-cell markers. Across the whole study: Each TCR beta repertoire originated in sorted T cells that were CD3+CD56+NKG2C+, CD3+CD56+NKG2C- or CD3+CD56-NKG2C+.

This CDR3 has 15 residues. The germline V gene has CDR1 SGHRS and CDR2 YFSETQ. Reprocessing the 5' RACE reads, TCRdb reports a single entry for every CDR3 protein and omits DNA. The sample spans 500,000 to 700,000 distinct CDR3 sequences; the ten largest clones claim 3% to 4.5%. This chain links TRBV5-1 with TRBJ2-3. The TCR was taken from a man between 18 and 29 years old in good health. Sequenced: blood T cells: a sorted CD56 or NKG2C T cell subset, CD4+ or CD8+ T cells, or bulk PBMC T cells (not recorded which). CDR3 protein: CASSLEGLGTDTQYF.